This TCR beta chain was identified during a study of blood T cell repertoires in COVID-19. Study as a whole: The United States, Italy and Spain provided the acute and convalescent COVID-19 samples. From T cells, B-cell-depleted T cells, or PBMCs came the material, which was cDNA or gDNA.

Per the authors' pipeline: From reference gene primer amplification, estimates of nucleated cell counts were derived. Profiling relied on immunoSEQ multiplex PCR, and the TCRdb table lists in-frame clones only, not all of them. That table gives V, J and clone size, and the DNA gave D and trimming. Of some 170,000 clones listed, approximately 83% are singletons. The V segment lost 5 bases and the J segment 5 bases; nucleotides outside the gene matches: 6. Germline V gene lookup returns CDR1 GTSNPN and CDR2 SVGIG (reference sequence). This CDR3 spans 13 amino acids. This clonotype was obtained from an elderly woman with active or convalescent COVID-19. Sequenced sample: peripheral blood. The chain uses TRBV30 and TRBJ2-3; 8 bases align to TRBD1. CDR3 amino acids: CAWATGVEDTQYF. The CDR3 nucleotides read TGTGCCTGGGCGACAGGGGTCGAAGATACGCAGTATTTT.